These T cell receptor beta chains were read from a single sample in a study of beta chain features in type 1 diabetes. Generated by immunoSEQ multiplex PCR, the TCRdb table keeps only in-frame clones and is missing some. The repertoire holds about 270,000 clones, with roughly an eighth as singletons. Sequencing was done on a sample of naive CD4+ T cells from blood. The receptors here all came from a man younger than 40 with type 1 diabetes. The CDR3 runs from the conserved cysteine through the conserved F or W. The D gene is left open where the match is weak. Size is stated for part of the rows, as once, few or many counts, or as a class when the clone is expanded.

abundance | j_gene | v_gene | d_gene | CDR3nt | CDR3aa
few | TRBJ2-1 | TRBV11-2 | NA | TGTGCCAGCAGCTTAACGGCTAGCTCCTACAATGAGCAGTTCTTC | CASSLTASSYNEQFF
few | TRBJ2-5 | TRBV18 | NA | TGTGCCAGCTCCCCCCGGGACTCAGAGACCCAGTACTTC | CASSPRDSETQYF
NA | TRBJ2-5 | TRBV11-2 | NA | TGTGCCAGCAGCTTCGGGTCCAAGGAGACCCAGTACTTC | CASSFGSKETQYF
NA | TRBJ2-7 | TRBV5-1 | TRBD2 | TGCGCCAGCAGCAGCATAGCGGGAGCGGCCTACGAGCAGTACTTC | CASSSIAGAAYEQYF
few | TRBJ2-7 | TRBV6-5 | NA | TGTGCCAGCAGTTACGGTAGGCAGGGCTACGAGCAGTACTTC | CASSYGRQGYEQYF
NA | TRBJ2-1 | TRBV30 | TRBD2 | TGTGCCTGGGATAGCGGGGCCTCCTACAATGAGCAGTTCTTC | CAWDSGASYNEQFF
NA | TRBJ2-5 | TRBV2 | NA | TGTGCCAGCAGTCTTCTAGTGGCTGAGACCCAGTACTTC | CASSLLVAETQYF
NA | TRBJ2-1 | TRBV5-4 | NA | TGTGCCAGCAGCTTAGCTCCGAGCTCCTACAATGAGCAGTTCTTC | CASSLAPSSYNEQFF
few | TRBJ2-7 | TRBV28 | TRBD2 | TGTGCCAGCAGGGAAGCGGGAGCCTCCTACGAGCAGTACTTC | CASREAGASYEQYF
few | TRBJ1-2 | TRBV2 | NA | TGTGCCAGCAGGACCTCCGGGACACTCTATGGCTACACCTTC | CASRTSGTLYGYTF
NA | TRBJ1-1 | TRBV5-8 | TRBD1 | TGTGCCAGCAGCTTGGGGCAGGGGGCCTCTGAAGCTTTCTTT | CASSLGQGASEAFF
few | TRBJ2-7 | TRBV18 | NA | TGTGCCAGCTCAGTTGCTCGGGTCGACGAGCAGTACTTC | CASSVARVDEQYF
NA | TRBJ2-7 | TRBV5-4 | TRBD2 | TGTGCCAGCAGCCAACTAGCGGGAGGGTCAACCTACGAGCAGTACTTC | CASSQLAGGSTYEQYF
few | TRBJ1-4 | TRBV18 | NA | TGTGCCAGCTCACCATTACAGACTAATGAAAAACTGTTTTTT | CASSPLQTNEKLFF
few | TRBJ2-7 | TRBV28 | NA | TGTGCCAGCAGTTTAGTCCGGGGTCGGCAGTACTTC | CASSLVRGRQYF
NA | TRBJ2-2 | TRBV5-1 | NA | TGCGCCAGCAGCTTGTCTACAGGCGGGGAGCTGTTTTTT | CASSLSTGGELFF
NA | TRBJ2-2 | TRBV6-6 | NA | TGTGCCAGCACGCCCAGGGACTTCACCGGGGAGCTGTTTTTT | CASTPRDFTGELFF
NA | TRBJ1-1 | TRBV11-1 | NA | TGTGCCAGCAGCTTAATGACAGCTATGAACACTGAAGCTTTCTTT | CASSLMTAMNTEAFF
NA | TRBJ2-1 | TRBV5-1 | TRBD2 | TGCGCCAGCACCGGGACTAGCGGCTACAATGAGCAGTTCTTC | CASTGTSGYNEQFF
few | TRBJ2-1 | TRBV28 | NA | TGTGCCAGCAGCTACTACCTCAGCTCCTACAATGAGCAGTTCTTC | CASSYYLSSYNEQFF
NA | TRBJ2-1 | TRBV7-9 | NA | TGTGCCAGCAGCCTCCCCCAGACCTACAATGAGCAGTTCTTC | CASSLPQTYNEQFF
NA | TRBJ1-2 | TRBV5-1 | TRBD1 | TGCGCCAGCAGCTTGTCGACAGGGGGACTCTTGGCCTTC | CASSLSTGGLLAF
few | TRBJ2-3 | TRBV9 | TRBD2 | TGTGCCAGCAGCGGTGAAAGGCTAGCGGGAGGCCGACGCACGCAGTATTTT | CASSGERLAGGRRTQYF
NA | TRBJ2-3 | TRBV10-3 | NA | TGTGCCATCAGTGAGTCTCGAGATACGCAGTATTTT | CAISESRDTQYF
NA | TRBJ2-1 | TRBV10-3 | TRBD2 | TGTGCCACTAAAAAGCGGGACGACTCCTACAATGAGCAGTTCTTC | CATKKRDDSYNEQFF
NA | TRBJ1-5 | TRBV19 | TRBD1 | TGTGCCAGTGGATGGACAGGGGGAAATCAGCCCCAGCATTTT | CASGWTGGNQPQHF
NA | TRBJ1-5 | TRBV30 | NA | TGTGCCTGGACCCCCCGAGGGGAGGGCGATCAGCCCCAGCATTTT | CAWTPRGEGDQPQHF
NA | TRBJ2-1 | TRBV11-2 | NA | TGTGCCAGCAGCTTACGACAGATCCTCCACAATGAGCAGTTCTTC | CASSLRQILHNEQFF
NA | TRBJ2-2 | TRBV11-3 | NA | TGTGCCAGCAGCTTAACCGGGACACCAATAACCGGGGAGCTGTTTTTT | CASSLTGTPITGELFF
few | TRBJ2-6 | TRBV5-4 | NA | TGTGCCAGCAGCTTTACAGGTGGTGGGGCCAACGTCCTGACTTTC | CASSFTGGGANVLTF
NA | TRBJ1-1 | TRBV29-1 | NA | TGCAGCGCCTTACAGGCTAATGAAGCTTTCTTT | CSALQANEAFF
few | TRBJ1-1 | TRBV29-1 | NA | TGCAGCGTTGAAGATCCAGGGAAGAACACTGAAGCTTTCTTT | CSVEDPGKNTEAFF
NA | TRBJ2-5 | TRBV5-1 | TRBD2 | TGCGCCAGCAGCCGGACTAGTACCCAAGAGACCCAGTACTTC | CASSRTSTQETQYF
NA | TRBJ1-2 | TRBV7-9 | NA | TGTGCCAGCAGCAATACAGAAAACTATGGCTACACCTTC | CASSNTENYGYTF
NA | TRBJ2-3 | TRBV18 | NA | TGTGCCAGCTCACCACCGGGACTGAGCACAGATACGCAGTATTTT | CASSPPGLSTDTQYF
few | TRBJ2-7 | TRBV9 | TRBD2 | TGTGCCAGCAGCGTAGGGGAGGGTGGCGCGTACGAGCAGTACTTC | CASSVGEGGAYEQYF
few | TRBJ2-1 | TRBV18 | TRBD2 | TGTGCCAGCTCACTAGGGACTAGCGGAGCTCTATCCTACAATGAGCAGTTCTTC | CASSLGTSGALSYNEQFF
few | TRBJ2-5 | TRBV2 | TRBD1 | TGTGCCAGCAAGAACAGGGGGGAGACCCAGTACTTC | CASKNRGETQYF
few | TRBJ1-2 | TRBV30 | NA | TGTGCCTGGAGTGTACGCGGGAACTTCTATGGCTACACCTTC | CAWSVRGNFYGYTF
NA | TRBJ2-5 | TRBV11-1 | NA | TGTGCCAGCAGCTTCATCAGGGGCCGCGAGACCCAGTACTTC | CASSFIRGRETQYF
few | TRBJ2-7 | TRBV7-2 | TRBD2 | TGTGCCAGCAGCGTTACTAGCGGGGCCTACGAGCAGTACTTC | CASSVTSGAYEQYF
NA | TRBJ1-2 | TRBV7-2 | NA | TGTGCCAGCAGCTTAGCGTCGGGGGGGCAGGTCGAGGGTGGCTACACCTTC | CASSLASGGQVEGGYTF
NA | TRBJ2-1 | TRBV4-2 | TRBD2 | TGTGCCAGCAGCTTGCGCCCTACGGGACTAGCTCTTAATGAGCAGTTCTTC | CASSLRPTGLALNEQFF
NA | TRBJ2-7 | TRBV20-1 | NA | TGCAGTGCGCGGAGGGCCTACGAGCAGTACTTC | CSARRAYEQYF
few | TRBJ2-1 | TRBV7-9 | TRBD2 | TGTGCCAGCAGCTTAGGCGGGAGCAACTACAATGAGCAGTTCTTC | CASSLGGSNYNEQFF
NA | TRBJ2-7 | TRBV7-9 | NA | TGTGCCAGCAGTAGGACTACTATCTACGAGCAGTACTTC | CASSRTTIYEQYF
few | TRBJ1-1 | TRBV28 | NA | TGTGCCAGCATCCCAGCGGGGAGGCGTTACACTGAAGCTTTCTTT | CASIPAGRRYTEAFF
NA | TRBJ2-5 | TRBV9 | NA | TGTGCCAGCAGCGTAGGGCTAGCGACCCTTGGGCTGGAGACCCAGTACTTC | CASSVGLATLGLETQYF
few | TRBJ2-1 | TRBV11-1 | NA | TGTGCCAGCAGCTTAGGACAGGTATCCTACAATGAGCAGTTCTTC | CASSLGQVSYNEQFF
few | TRBJ1-2 | TRBV2 | NA | TGTGCCAGCAGACCCCAGGGGCTCCCTGGCTACACCTTC | CASRPQGLPGYTF
NA | TRBJ1-1 | TRBV14 | NA | TGTGCCAGCAGCCCAGGGATTTACACTGAAGCTTTCTTT | CASSPGIYTEAFF
NA | TRBJ2-3 | TRBV28 | TRBD2 | TGTGCCAGCAGTTTGGGCGGGAGAACAGATACGCAGTATTTT | CASSLGGRTDTQYF